This record concerns one T cell receptor (beta chain) sequence. The CDR3 covers 13 residues. V was shortened by 5 bases and J by 7 bases, with 12 bases between the two germline ends. The germline CDR1 and CDR2 sequences are SGHVS and FNYEAQ. Produced via immunoSEQ multiplex PCR; TCRdb's table is partial and in-frame only. The data show approximately 51,000 clones, approximately 92% seen once. The source of the sample is a study of technical replicates of blood from four donors. The receptor was derived from a human donor in good health. Some clones in this sample may be carry-over from other donors' samples. This chain uses TRBV7-6 with TRBJ2-1; TRBD1 might be the D (6 bases). Sequenced sample: PBMCs. This chain's CDR3 is CASSEQGRNEQFF. The CDR3 DNA reads TGTGCCAGCAGCGAACAGGGTAGGAATGAGCAGTTCTTC.